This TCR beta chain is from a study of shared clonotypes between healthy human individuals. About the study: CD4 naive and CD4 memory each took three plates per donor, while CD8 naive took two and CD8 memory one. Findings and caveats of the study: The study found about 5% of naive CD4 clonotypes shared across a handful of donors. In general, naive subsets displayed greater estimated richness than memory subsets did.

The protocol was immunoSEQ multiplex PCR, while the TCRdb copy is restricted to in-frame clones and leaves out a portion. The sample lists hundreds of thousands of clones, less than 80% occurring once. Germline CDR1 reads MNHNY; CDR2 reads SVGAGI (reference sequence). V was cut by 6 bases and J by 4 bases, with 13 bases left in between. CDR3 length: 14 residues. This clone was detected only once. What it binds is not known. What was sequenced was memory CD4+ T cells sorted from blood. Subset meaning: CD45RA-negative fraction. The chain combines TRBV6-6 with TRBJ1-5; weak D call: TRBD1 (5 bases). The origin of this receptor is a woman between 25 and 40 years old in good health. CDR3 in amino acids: CASSKTGLNQPQHF. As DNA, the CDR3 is TGTGCCAGCAGCAAAACAGGACTAAATCAGCCCCAGCATTTT.